This T cell receptor (beta chain) was profiled in a study of T cell responses to AZD1222 COVID-19 vaccine. This CDR3 spans 17 amino acids. The V end lost 2 bases, the J end lost 0 bases, and 14 bases lay between the germline ends. Germline V gene sequence: CDR1 SEHNR, CDR2 FQNEAQ (reference sequence). Assay used: immunoSEQ multiplex PCR; TCRdb lists only in-frame clones, some missing. Of tens of thousands of clones in the sample, just over 90% are singletons; the top ten hold around 3.4%. This chain links TRBV7-9 with TRBJ1-3; D remains unclear. The source was peripheral blood, collected 28 days after the second AZD1222 dose. This TCR was recovered from an adult who received the AZD1222 COVID-19 vaccine. CDR3 DNA sequence: TGTGCCAGCAGCTTAAGTGCAAGAGCTAACTCTGGAAACACCATATATTTT. This gives the protein CASSLSARANSGNTIYF.